This paragraph covers one T cell receptor beta chain sequence. The data stem from a study of Ad26.COV2.S vaccination and SARS-CoV-2 variants. V shed 2 bases and J shed 6 bases, with 11 bases lying between them. The CDR3 length is 14 residues. Germline CDR1 is MNHEY and CDR2 is SMNVEV (reference sequence). Sequencing was performed with immunoSEQ multiplex PCR; in TCRdb, only in-frame clones are kept and a portion is missing. This sample carries about 350,000 clones, 92% of them seen once, and the ten largest clones take 3.5% to 4.5%. Sequenced here: peripheral blood, sampled after recovery from COVID-19. The receptor was isolated from a human donor who had recovered from COVID-19. The V and J genes are TRBV27 and TRBJ1-5; D is undetermined. The CDR3 protein is CASSLDPLSQPQHF. DNA for the CDR3: TGTGCCAGCAGTTTAGATCCGTTGAGTCAGCCCCAGCATTTT.